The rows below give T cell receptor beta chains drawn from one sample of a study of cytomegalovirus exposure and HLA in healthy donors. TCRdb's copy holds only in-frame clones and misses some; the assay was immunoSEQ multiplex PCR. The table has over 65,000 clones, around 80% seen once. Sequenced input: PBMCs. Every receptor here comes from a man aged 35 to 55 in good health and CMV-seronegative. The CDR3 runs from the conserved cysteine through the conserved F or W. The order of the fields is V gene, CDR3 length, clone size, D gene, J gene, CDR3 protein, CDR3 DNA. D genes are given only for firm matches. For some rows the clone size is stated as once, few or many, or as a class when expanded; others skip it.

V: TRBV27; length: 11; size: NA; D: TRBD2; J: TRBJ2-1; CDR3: CASTAGDEQFF; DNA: TGTGCCAGCACTGCGGGGGATGAGCAGTTCTTC
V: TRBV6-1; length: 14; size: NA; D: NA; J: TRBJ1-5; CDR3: CASSALGPKRAQHF; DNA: TGTGCCAGCAGTGCACTGGGTCCTAAGCGAGCCCAGCATTTT
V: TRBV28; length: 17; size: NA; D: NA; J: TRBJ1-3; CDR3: CASSFSHDSGSGNTIYF; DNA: TGTGCCAGCAGTTTCTCCCACGACAGTGGCTCTGGAAACACCATATATTTT
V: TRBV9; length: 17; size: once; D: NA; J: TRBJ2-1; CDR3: CASSVSRGRSSYNEQFF; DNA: TGTGCCAGCAGCGTCTCCAGGGGTCGCAGCTCCTACAATGAGCAGTTCTTC
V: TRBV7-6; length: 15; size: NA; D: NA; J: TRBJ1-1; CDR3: CASSLAATGPTEAFF; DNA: TGTGCCAGCAGCTTAGCCGCGACAGGACCCACTGAAGCTTTCTTT
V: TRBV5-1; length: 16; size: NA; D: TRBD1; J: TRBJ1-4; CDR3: CASSRTGGATNEKLFF; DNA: TGCGCCAGCAGTCGCACAGGGGGCGCAACTAATGAAAAACTGTTTTTT
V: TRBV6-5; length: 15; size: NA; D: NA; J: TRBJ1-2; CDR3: CASSALERGLRGYTF; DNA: TGTGCCAGCAGTGCCCTTGAGCGGGGCTTAAGAGGCTACACCTTC
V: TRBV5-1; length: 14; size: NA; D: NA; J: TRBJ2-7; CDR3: CASSFGLTSYEQYF; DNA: TGCGCCAGCAGCTTCGGACTTACCTCCTACGAGCAGTACTTC
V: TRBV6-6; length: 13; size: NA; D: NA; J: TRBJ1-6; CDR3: CASTLNENSPLHF; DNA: TGTGCCAGCACCCTAAACGAGAATTCACCCCTCCACTTT
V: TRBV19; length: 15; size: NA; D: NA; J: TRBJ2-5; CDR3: CASSIDRAREETQYF; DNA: TGTGCCAGTAGTATAGATCGGGCGCGGGAAGAGACCCAGTACTTC
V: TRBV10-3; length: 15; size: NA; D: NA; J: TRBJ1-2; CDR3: CAISGPLPPDYGYTF; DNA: TGTGCCATCAGTGGCCCATTGCCCCCGGACTATGGCTACACCTTC
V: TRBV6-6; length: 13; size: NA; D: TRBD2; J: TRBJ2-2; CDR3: CASSLAGGGELFF; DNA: TGTGCCAGCAGTCTAGCGGGGGGCGGGGAGCTGTTTTTT
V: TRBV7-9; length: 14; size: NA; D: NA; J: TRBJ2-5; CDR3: CASSFDTAQETQYF; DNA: TGTGCCAGCAGCTTTGACACGGCGCAAGAGACCCAGTACTTC
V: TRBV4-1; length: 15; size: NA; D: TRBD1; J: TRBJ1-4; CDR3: CASTRGGQGDEKLFF; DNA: TGCGCCAGCACCCGCGGGGGACAGGGCGATGAAAAACTGTTTTTT
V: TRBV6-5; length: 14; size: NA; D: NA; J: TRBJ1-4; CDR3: CASKTRQLNEKLFF; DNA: TGTGCCAGCAAGACCCGACAGCTTAATGAAAAACTGTTTTTT
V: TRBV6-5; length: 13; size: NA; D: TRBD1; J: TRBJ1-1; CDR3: CASKPGTAMEAFF; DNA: TGTGCCAGCAAACCCGGGACAGCAATGGAAGCTTTCTTT
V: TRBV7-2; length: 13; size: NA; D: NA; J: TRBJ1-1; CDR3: CASSLRGGTEAFF; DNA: TGTGCCAGCAGCTTAAGGGGCGGCACTGAAGCTTTCTTT
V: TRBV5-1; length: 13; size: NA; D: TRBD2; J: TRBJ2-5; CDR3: CASSLESGGTQYF; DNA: TGCGCCAGCAGCTTGGAAAGCGGGGGGACCCAGTACTTC
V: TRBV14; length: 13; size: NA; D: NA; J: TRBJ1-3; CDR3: CASRRSSGNTIYF; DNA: TGTGCCAGCAGGAGGAGCTCTGGAAACACCATATATTTT
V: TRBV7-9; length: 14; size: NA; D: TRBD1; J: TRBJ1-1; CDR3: CASSSTGMGTEAFF; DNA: TGTGCCAGCAGCTCGACAGGGATGGGCACTGAAGCTTTCTTT
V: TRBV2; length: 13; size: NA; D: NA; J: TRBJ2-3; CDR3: CASSPEIEDTQYF; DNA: TGTGCCAGCAGTCCTGAAATTGAGGATACGCAGTATTTT
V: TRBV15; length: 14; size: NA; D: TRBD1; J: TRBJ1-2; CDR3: CATSGDRAPYGYTF; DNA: TGTGCCACCAGCGGGGACAGGGCCCCCTATGGCTACACCTTC